These T cell receptor beta chains were read from a single sample in a study of T cell changes during pregnancy in multiple sclerosis. Assay: immunoSEQ multiplex PCR; the TCRdb copy retains only in-frame clones and omits some. The sample yields tens of thousands of clones, approximately 86% seen once. The sequenced sample was CD8+ T cells from peripheral blood mononuclear cells, obtained in the first trimester of pregnancy. The source of these receptors is a female donor in good health, enrolled as a control in a pregnancy study. Both conserved end residues are part of each CDR3. D genes are given only for firm matches. Rows give clone size only sometimes, using once, few, many, or a class for an expanded clone.

j_call cdr3_length v_call d_call clone_size cdr3_aa cdr3_nt
TRBJ1-3 17 TRBV5-4 TRBD1 . CASSLVTGEGSGNTIYF TGTGCCAGCAGCTTGGTCACAGGGGAAGGTTCTGGAAACACCATATATTTT
TRBJ2-1 16 TRBV28 TRBD2 once CASSLTSGGLYNEQFF TGTGCCAGCAGCCTGACTTCGGGGGGGTTGTACAATGAGCAGTTCTTC
TRBJ1-3 15 TRBV7-9 TRBD1 . CASRGTGGAGNTIYF TGTGCCAGCAGGGGAACAGGGGGCGCCGGAAACACCATATATTTT
TRBJ2-3 17 TRBV27 TRBD2 once CASSNVGLAGGTDTQYF TGTGCCAGCAGTAACGTAGGACTAGCGGGAGGAACAGATACGCAGTATTTT
TRBJ1-2 17 TRBV27 TRBD1 . CASSLWAGGFDMYGYTF TGTGCCAGCAGTTTATGGGCAGGGGGGTTTGATATGTATGGCTACACCTTC
TRBJ2-3 16 TRBV6-4 TRBD2 . CASSDGLAGSTDTQYF TGTGCCAGCAGTGACGGACTAGCGGGGTCCACAGATACGCAGTATTTT
TRBJ2-1 16 TRBV4-2 TRBD2 . CASSQPHTSAHNEQFF TGTGCCAGCAGCCAACCCCACACTAGCGCCCACAATGAGCAGTTCTTC
TRBJ2-7 17 TRBV15 TRBD1 . CATSRGFPGTGSGEQYF TGTGCCACCAGCAGAGGGTTCCCCGGGACAGGGTCGGGCGAGCAGTACTTC
TRBJ2-1 14 TRBV7-9 TRBD1 . CASSRDRTYNEQFF TGTGCCAGCAGCCGGGACAGAACCTACAATGAGCAGTTCTTC
TRBJ2-2 17 TRBV6-4 TRBD2 . CASSDTYKRENTGELFF TGTGCCAGCAGTGACACATATAAGCGGGAGAACACCGGGGAGCTGTTTTTT
TRBJ1-5 15 TRBV2 . . CASSEGQGGRQPQHF TGTGCCAGCAGTGAAGGGCAGGGTGGGCGTCAGCCCCAGCATTTT
TRBJ1-1 14 TRBV19 . . CASSFAGLNTEAFF TGTGCCAGTAGTTTTGCGGGGCTGAACACTGAAGCTTTCTTT
TRBJ1-1 13 TRBV29-1 . . CSGGQSMNTEAFF TGCAGCGGAGGACAGAGTATGAACACTGAAGCTTTCTTT
TRBJ2-1 15 TRBV27 . once CASSPGQSRYNEQFF TGTGCCAGCAGCCCCGGACAGAGCCGATACAATGAGCAGTTCTTC
TRBJ2-7 14 TRBV27 TRBD1 once CASSPGQVYYEQYF TGTGCCAGCAGTCCGGGACAGGTCTACTACGAGCAGTACTTC
TRBJ1-1 13 TRBV2 . . CASSELRYTEAFF TGTGCCAGCAGTGAACTGCGTTACACTGAAGCTTTCTTT
TRBJ2-3 15 TRBV2 . . CASSRAAGETDTQYF TGTGCCAGCAGTAGAGCGGCAGGGGAAACAGATACGCAGTATTTT
TRBJ2-7 14 TRBV11-2 TRBD1 . CASSFPGTVYEQYF TGTGCCAGCAGCTTCCCCGGGACAGTCTACGAGCAGTACTTC
TRBJ2-2 15 TRBV5-1 TRBD2 . CASSLYSGAAGELFF TGCGCCAGCAGCTTGTATAGCGGGGCAGCCGGGGAGCTGTTTTTT
TRBJ2-5 16 TRBV11-3 TRBD1 . CASSLSTGDRQETQYF TGTGCCAGCAGCTTATCGACAGGGGATCGTCAAGAGACCCAGTACTTC
TRBJ2-1 14 TRBV7-2 TRBD2 . CASSPRLAGNEQFF TGTGCCAGCAGCCCCCGACTAGCGGGGAATGAGCAGTTCTTC
TRBJ1-5 14 TRBV27 TRBD1 . CASTTTGGNQPQHF TGTGCCAGCACCACGACAGGGGGCAATCAGCCCCAGCATTTT
TRBJ2-5 16 TRBV19 TRBD1 . CASSTGTGSGEETQYF TGTGCCAGTAGTACTGGGACAGGGAGTGGGGAAGAGACCCAGTACTTC
TRBJ2-7 14 TRBV7-9 . once CASKKPGLRDEQYF TGTGCCAGCAAAAAACCGGGCCTGAGGGACGAGCAGTACTTC
TRBJ2-3 16 TRBV29-1 TRBD2 . CSVEDGTSGGADTQYF TGCAGCGTTGAAGACGGTACGAGCGGGGGGGCAGATACGCAGTATTTT
TRBJ1-5 15 TRBV27 . . CASSPIGLAGQPQHF TGTGCCAGCAGTCCCATAGGGTTGGCAGGGCAGCCCCAGCATTTT
TRBJ2-1 15 TRBV19 TRBD2 . CASSIALAGDPWQFF TGTGCCAGTAGTATAGCACTAGCGGGGGACCCGTGGCAGTTCTTC
TRBJ2-3 15 TRBV28 TRBD1 . CASSLWTGQADTQYF TGTGCCAGCAGTTTGTGGACAGGACAGGCAGATACGCAGTATTTT
TRBJ2-1 14 TRBV14 . . CASSQDQWGVEQFF TGTGCCAGCAGCCAAGATCAGTGGGGGGTTGAGCAGTTCTTC
TRBJ1-1 12 TRBV11-2 . . CASTLGVTEAFF TGTGCCAGCACCCTTGGAGTGACTGAAGCTTTCTTT
TRBJ1-5 16 TRBV19 TRBD1 many CASSTLLGTALQPQHF TGTGCCAGTAGTACCTTATTAGGGACAGCTCTTCAGCCCCAGCATTTT
TRBJ2-6 15 TRBV6-5 . . CASSYGSSGANVLTF TGTGCCAGCAGTTACGGGAGCTCTGGGGCCAACGTCCTGACTTTC
TRBJ1-5 16 TRBV6-6 . . CASSYLDSYSNQPQHF TGTGCCAGCAGTTACCTGGACAGTTATAGCAATCAGCCCCAGCATTTT
TRBJ2-7 13 TRBV5-1 . . CASSLSRRDEQYF TGCGCCAGCAGCTTGAGCCGGCGGGACGAGCAGTACTTC
TRBJ2-5 14 TRBV14 . . CASSQELAQETQYF TGTGCCAGCAGCCAAGAGCTAGCCCAAGAGACCCAGTACTTC
TRBJ1-1 16 TRBV19 . . CASSTPDRQSFTEAFF TGTGCCAGTAGTACCCCAGACAGGCAGAGTTTCACTGAAGCTTTCTTT
TRBJ2-1 15 TRBV5-6 . . CASSFSGFLEHEQFF TGTGCCAGCAGCTTTTCCGGGTTCCTTGAACATGAGCAGTTCTTC
TRBJ2-1 14 TRBV5-6 TRBD2 . CASSGLGGNNEQFF TGTGCCAGCAGCGGGCTCGGGGGGAACAATGAGCAGTTCTTC
TRBJ1-2 15 TRBV6-5 TRBD1 . CASSRRTGDNYGYTF TGTGCCAGCAGTCGACGGACAGGGGATAACTATGGCTACACCTTC
TRBJ2-3 15 TRBV11-2 TRBD2 . CASTDLAGGQRRQYF TGTGCCAGCACCGATCTAGCGGGGGGGCAGAGGCGACAGTATTTT
TRBJ2-5 14 TRBV6-5 TRBD1 . CASSWTGVWETQYF TGTGCCAGCAGTTGGACAGGGGTTTGGGAGACCCAGTACTTC
TRBJ2-5 15 TRBV7-7 . . CASSLDRDYQETQYF TGTGCTAGCAGCTTAGACCGGGACTACCAAGAGACCCAGTACTTC
TRBJ1-5 15 TRBV27 . few CASRTNPLPNQPQHF TGTGCCAGCAGAACTAACCCCCTACCCAATCAGCCCCAGCATTTT
TRBJ2-2 14 TRBV5-6 . . CASSLTRNTGELFF TGTGCCAGCAGCTTGACTAGGAACACCGGGGAGCTGTTTTTT
TRBJ1-4 13 TRBV25-1 . medium-sized CASRGADNEKLFF TGTGCCAGCAGGGGGGCAGATAACGAAAAACTGTTTTTT
TRBJ1-1 18 TRBV7-9 TRBD1 . CASSYHLGATGDNTEAFF TGTGCCAGCAGCTATCATTTAGGGGCGACAGGGGATAACACTGAAGCTTTCTTT
TRBJ2-1 17 TRBV6-4 . . CASSDSEQGGTYNEQFF TGTGCCAGCAGTGACTCCGAGCAGGGGGGAACCTACAATGAGCAGTTCTTC
TRBJ2-7 17 TRBV5-6 TRBD2 . CASSLTSGGAVTYEQYF TGTGCCAGCAGCTTAACTAGCGGGGGGGCCGTGACCTACGAGCAGTACTTC
TRBJ2-3 16 TRBV27 TRBD1 . CASSPLRDRGTDTQYF TGTGCCAGCAGTCCACTCCGGGACAGGGGGACAGATACGCAGTATTTT
TRBJ2-7 15 TRBV4-3 . . CASSQEQEPSYEQYF TGCGCCAGCAGCCAAGAGCAGGAACCTTCATACGAGCAGTACTTC
TRBJ1-5 13 TRBV11-2 . . CASSSASNQPQHF TGTGCCAGCAGCTCCGCTAGTAATCAGCCCCAGCATTTT
TRBJ2-7 15 TRBV28 TRBD2 . CASSFPGGGKYEQYF TGTGCCAGCAGTTTTCCGGGCGGGGGGAAATACGAGCAGTACTTC
TRBJ2-1 15 TRBV7-9 . . CASSLASQGSGEQFF TGTGCCAGCAGCTTAGCGTCTCAGGGTTCGGGTGAGCAGTTCTTC
TRBJ2-2 12 TRBV27 . . CASSPPGRELFF TGTGCCAGCAGTCCACCAGGGAGGGAGCTGTTTTTT
TRBJ2-4 18 TRBV4-2 TRBD2 . CASSPLAGGNPMKNIQYF TGTGCCAGCAGCCCCTTAGCGGGGGGGAACCCTATGAAAAACATTCAGTACTTC
TRBJ1-6 16 TRBV6-1 TRBD1 . CASSEFGQGANSPLHF TGTGCCAGCAGTGAATTTGGGCAGGGGGCCAATTCACCCCTCCACTTT
TRBJ2-5 10 TRBV29-1 . once CSAGWETQYF TGCAGCGCAGGGTGGGAGACCCAGTACTTC
TRBJ2-3 17 TRBV18 TRBD2 . CASSPPSWLAGEDTQYF TGTGCCAGCTCACCACCGTCATGGCTAGCGGGGGAAGATACGCAGTATTTT
TRBJ1-6 17 TRBV28 . . CASTLHTASSYNSPLHF TGTGCCAGCACCCTACACACCGCTAGCTCCTATAATTCACCCCTCCACTTT
TRBJ2-1 12 TRBV7-6 . once CASSFSSAEQFF TGTGCCAGCAGCTTTTCTAGCGCAGAGCAGTTCTTC